Reported below is one T cell receptor beta chain. The antigen remains undetermined. The germline gives CDR1 MRHNA, CDR2 SNTAGT. V was shortened by 3 bases and J by 7 bases, with 19 bases between the two germline ends. The CDR3 has 16 amino acids. The source of the sample is a study of T cell responses to AZD1222 COVID-19 vaccine. Study-wide findings and caveats: Increased Spike-specific TCR breadth and depth were observed after two AZD1222 doses. In a largely white British group with more females than males, clonal diversity was possibly underestimated. Spike-wide coverage was observed for vaccine-associated CD4 TCRs, with dominant responses at 160-218 and 743-854.

Produced via immunoSEQ multiplex PCR; TCRdb's table is partial and in-frame only. The repertoire holds about 130,000 clones, just over 85% seen once, with approximately 8% in the top ten. Material: peripheral blood, obtained on day 0 of AZD1222 vaccination. The chain employs TRBV6-4 and TRBJ2-1; D remains unclear. The TCR comes from an adult in good health. Here the CDR3 reads CASSEIGPPSRNEQFF. DNA of the CDR3: TGTGCCAGCAGTGAAATTGGCCCACCCAGTAGAAATGAGCAGTTCTTC.